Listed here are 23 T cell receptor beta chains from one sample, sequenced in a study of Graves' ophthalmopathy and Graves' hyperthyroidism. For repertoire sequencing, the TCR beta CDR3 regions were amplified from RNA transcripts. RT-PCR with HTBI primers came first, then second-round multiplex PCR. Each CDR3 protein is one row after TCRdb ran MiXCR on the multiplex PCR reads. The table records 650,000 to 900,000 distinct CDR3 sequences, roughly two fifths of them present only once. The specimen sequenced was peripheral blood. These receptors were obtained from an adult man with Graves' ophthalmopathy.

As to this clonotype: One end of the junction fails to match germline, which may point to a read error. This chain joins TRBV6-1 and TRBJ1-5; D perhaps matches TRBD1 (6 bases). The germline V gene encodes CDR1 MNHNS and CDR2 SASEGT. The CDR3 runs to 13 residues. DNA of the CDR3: TGTGCCAGCGTGGACAGCCTTAATCAGCCCCGGCATTTT. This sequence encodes CASVDSLNQPRHF.

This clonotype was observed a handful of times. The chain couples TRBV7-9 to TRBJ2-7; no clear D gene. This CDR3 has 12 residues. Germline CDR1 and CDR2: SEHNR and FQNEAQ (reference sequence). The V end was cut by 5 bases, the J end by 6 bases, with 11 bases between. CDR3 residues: CASSPLGSEQYF. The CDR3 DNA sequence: TGTGCCAGCAGCCCCTTGGGTTCCGAGCAGTACTTC.

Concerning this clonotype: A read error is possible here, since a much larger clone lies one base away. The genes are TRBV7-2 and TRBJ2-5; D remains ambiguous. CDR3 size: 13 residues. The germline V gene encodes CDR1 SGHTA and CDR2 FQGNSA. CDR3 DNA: TGTGCCAGCAGCTTAGGAAGGCCTGAGACCCGGTACTTC. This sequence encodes CASSLGRPETRYF.

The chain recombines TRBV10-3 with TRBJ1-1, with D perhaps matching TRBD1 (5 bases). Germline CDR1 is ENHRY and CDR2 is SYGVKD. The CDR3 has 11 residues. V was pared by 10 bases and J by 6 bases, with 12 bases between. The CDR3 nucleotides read TGTGCCAGCAGGGTTTTCGCTGAAGCTTTCTTT. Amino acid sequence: CASRVFAEAFF.

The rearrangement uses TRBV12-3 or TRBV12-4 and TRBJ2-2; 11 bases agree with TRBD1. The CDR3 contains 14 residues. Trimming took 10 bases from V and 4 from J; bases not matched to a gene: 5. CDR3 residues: CATLGQGVTGELFF. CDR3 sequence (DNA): TGTGCCACCTTGGGACAGGGGGTCACCGGGGAGCTGTTTTTT.

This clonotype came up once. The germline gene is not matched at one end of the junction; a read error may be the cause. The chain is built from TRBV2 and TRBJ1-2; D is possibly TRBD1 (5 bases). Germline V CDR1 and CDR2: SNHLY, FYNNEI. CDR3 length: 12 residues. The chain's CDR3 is CASSTGDSGHTF. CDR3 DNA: TGTGCCAGCAGCACGGGGGATAGTGGCCACACCTTC.

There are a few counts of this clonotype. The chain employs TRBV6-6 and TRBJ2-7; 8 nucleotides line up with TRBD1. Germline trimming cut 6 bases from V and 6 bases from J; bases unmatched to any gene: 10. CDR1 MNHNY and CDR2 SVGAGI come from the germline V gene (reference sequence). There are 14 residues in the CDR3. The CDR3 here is CASSRGQGTGEQYF. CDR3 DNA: TGTGCCAGCAGCCGTGGACAGGGAACGGGCGAGCAGTACTTC.

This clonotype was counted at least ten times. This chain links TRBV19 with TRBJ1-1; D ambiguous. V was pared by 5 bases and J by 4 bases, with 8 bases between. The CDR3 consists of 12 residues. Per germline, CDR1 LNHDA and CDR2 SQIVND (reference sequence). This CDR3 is CASSPTGTEAFF. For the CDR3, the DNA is TGTGCCAGTAGTCCCACCGGCACTGAAGCTTTCTTT. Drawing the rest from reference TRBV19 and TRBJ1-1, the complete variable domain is DGGITQSPKYLFRKEGQNVTLSCEQNLNHDAMYWYRQDPGQGLRLIYYSQIVNDFQKGDIAEGYSVSREKKESFPLTVTSAQKNPTAFYLCASSPTGTEAFFGQGTRLTVV.

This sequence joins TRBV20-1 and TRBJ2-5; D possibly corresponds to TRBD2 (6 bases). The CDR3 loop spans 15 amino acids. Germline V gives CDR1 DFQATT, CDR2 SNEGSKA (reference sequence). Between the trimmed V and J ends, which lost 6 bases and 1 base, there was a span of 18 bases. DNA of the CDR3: TGCAGTGCGACGACGAGGCAGGGACTCCAAGAGACCCAGTACTTC. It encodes CSATTRQGLQETQYF.

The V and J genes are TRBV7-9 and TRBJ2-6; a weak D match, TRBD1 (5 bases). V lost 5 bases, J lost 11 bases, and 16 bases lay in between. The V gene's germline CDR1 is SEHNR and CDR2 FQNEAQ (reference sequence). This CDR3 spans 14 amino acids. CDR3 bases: TGTGCCAGCAGCCGTGGTACAGGAGCCTACGTCCTGACTTTC. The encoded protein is CASSRGTGAYVLTF.

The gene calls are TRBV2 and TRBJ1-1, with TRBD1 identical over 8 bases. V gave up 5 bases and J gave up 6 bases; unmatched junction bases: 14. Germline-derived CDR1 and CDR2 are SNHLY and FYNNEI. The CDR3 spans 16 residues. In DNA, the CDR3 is TGTGCCAGCAGTTATATCTGGACAGGGCGGGGCGCTGAAGCTTTCTTT. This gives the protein CASSYIWTGRGAEAFF.

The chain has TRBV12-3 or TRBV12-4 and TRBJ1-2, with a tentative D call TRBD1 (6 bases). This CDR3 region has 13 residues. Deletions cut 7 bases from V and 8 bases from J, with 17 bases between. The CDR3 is CASMDRGFEGYTF. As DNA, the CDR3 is TGTGCCAGCATGGACAGAGGTTTTGAAGGCTACACCTTC.

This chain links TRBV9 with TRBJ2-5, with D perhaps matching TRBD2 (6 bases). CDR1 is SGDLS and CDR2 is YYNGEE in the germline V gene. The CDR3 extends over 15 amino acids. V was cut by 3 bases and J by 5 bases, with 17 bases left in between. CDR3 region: CASSEDGTPGETQYF. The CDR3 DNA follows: TGTGCCAGCAGCGAAGATGGGACTCCGGGGGAGACCCAGTACTTC. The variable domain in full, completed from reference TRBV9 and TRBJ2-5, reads DSGVTQTPKHLITATGQRVTLRCSPRSGDLSVYWYQQSLDQGLQFLIQYYNGEERAKGNILERFSAQQFPDLHSELNLSSLELGDSALYFCASSEDGTPGETQYFGPGTRLLVL.

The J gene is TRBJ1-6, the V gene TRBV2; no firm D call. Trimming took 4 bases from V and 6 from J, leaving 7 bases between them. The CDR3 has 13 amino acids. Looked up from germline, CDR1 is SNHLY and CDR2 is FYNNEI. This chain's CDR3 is CASSGPPNSPLHF. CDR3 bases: TGTGCCAGCAGTGGACCGCCTAATTCACCCCTCCACTTT.

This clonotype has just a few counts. The CDR3 spells CASSLARPVATNEKLFF. The CDR3 region has the DNA TGTGCCAGCAGCTTAGCCCGTCCCGTTGCAACTAATGAAAAACTGTTTTTT. The V call is TRBV7-9, the J call TRBJ1-4; D gene unclear. V shed 0 bases and J shed 0 bases, with 11 bases lying between them. Germline V CDR1 and CDR2: SEHNR, FQNEAQ (reference sequence). This CDR3 comprises 17 residues.

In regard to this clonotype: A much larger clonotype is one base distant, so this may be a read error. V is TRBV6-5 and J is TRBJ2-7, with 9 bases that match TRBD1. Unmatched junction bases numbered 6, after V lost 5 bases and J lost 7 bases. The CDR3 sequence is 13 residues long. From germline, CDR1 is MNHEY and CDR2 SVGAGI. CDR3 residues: CASSEQGAKEQYF. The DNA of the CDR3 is TGTGCCAGCAGTGAACAGGGGGCGAAAGAGCAGTACTTC.

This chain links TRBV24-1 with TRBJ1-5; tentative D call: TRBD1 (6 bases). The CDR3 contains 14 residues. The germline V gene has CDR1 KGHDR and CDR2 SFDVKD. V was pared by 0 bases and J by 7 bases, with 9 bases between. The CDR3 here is CATSDLAGEQPQHF. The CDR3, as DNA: TGTGCCACCAGTGATTTGGCAGGGGAGCAGCCCCAGCATTTT.

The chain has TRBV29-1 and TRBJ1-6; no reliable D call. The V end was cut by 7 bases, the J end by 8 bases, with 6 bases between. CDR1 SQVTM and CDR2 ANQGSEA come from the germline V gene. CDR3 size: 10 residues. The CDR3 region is CSDEDSPLHF. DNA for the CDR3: TGCAGCGATGAGGATTCACCCCTCCACTTT.

This chain's CDR3 is CASGPSGGSPYEQYF. CDR3 DNA sequence: TGCGCCAGCGGACCCTCGGGCGGGAGTCCCTACGAGCAGTACTTC. The V call is TRBV5-1, the J call TRBJ2-7, with 7 bases identical to TRBD2. J lost 2 bases, V lost 7 bases, and 12 bases had no gene match. CDR1 and CDR2 (germline): SGHRS, YFSETQ. The length of the CDR3 is 15 residues.

The CDR3 DNA follows: TGTGCCAGCAGCAAAAGCGGGGGCGCGTATCAGCCCCAGCATTTT. Its translation: CASSKSGGAYQPQHF. This chain connects TRBV7-3 to TRBJ1-5, with D possibly matching TRBD1 (6 bases). The CDR3 runs to 15 residues. The V gene lost 5 bases and the J gene lost 5 bases, with 16 bases spanning the gap. Germline CDR1 SGHTA, CDR2 FQGTGA.

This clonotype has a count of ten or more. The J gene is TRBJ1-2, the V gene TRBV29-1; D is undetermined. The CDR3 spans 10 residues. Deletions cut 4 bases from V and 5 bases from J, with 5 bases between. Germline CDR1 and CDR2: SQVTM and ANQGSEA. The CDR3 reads CSVAGYGYTF. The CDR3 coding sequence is TGCAGCGTTGCCGGGTATGGCTACACCTTC. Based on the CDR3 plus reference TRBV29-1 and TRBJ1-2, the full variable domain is SAVISQKPSRDICQRGTSLTIQCQVDSQVTMMFWYRQQPGQSLTLIATANQGSEATYESGFVIDKFPISRPNLTFSTLTVSNMSPEDSSIYLCSVAGYGYTFGSGTRLTVV.

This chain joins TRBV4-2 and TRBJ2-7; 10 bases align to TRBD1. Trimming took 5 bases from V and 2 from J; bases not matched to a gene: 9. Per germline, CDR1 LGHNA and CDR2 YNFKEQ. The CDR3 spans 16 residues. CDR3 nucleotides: TGTGCCAGCAGCTTGGGGGGACAGGGGTTCACCTACGAGCAGTACTTC. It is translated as CASSLGGQGFTYEQYF.

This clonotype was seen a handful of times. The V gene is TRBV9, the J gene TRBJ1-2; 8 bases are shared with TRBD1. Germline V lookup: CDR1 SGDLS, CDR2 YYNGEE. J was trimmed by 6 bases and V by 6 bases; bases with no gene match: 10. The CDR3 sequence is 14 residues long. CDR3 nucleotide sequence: TGTGCCAGCACCTCGCGACAGGGGCTGAATGGCTACACCTTC. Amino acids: CASTSRQGLNGYTF.